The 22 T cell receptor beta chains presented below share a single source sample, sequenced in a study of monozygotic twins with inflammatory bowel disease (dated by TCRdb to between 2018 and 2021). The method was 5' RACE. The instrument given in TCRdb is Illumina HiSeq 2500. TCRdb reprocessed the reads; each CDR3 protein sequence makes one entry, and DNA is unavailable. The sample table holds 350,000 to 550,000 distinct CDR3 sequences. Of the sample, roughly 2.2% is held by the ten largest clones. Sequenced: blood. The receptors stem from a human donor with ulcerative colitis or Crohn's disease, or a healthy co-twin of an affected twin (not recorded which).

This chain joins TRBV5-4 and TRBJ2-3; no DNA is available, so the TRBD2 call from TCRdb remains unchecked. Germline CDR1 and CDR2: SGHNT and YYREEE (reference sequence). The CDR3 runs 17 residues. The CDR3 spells CASSHRLAGGGTDTQYF.

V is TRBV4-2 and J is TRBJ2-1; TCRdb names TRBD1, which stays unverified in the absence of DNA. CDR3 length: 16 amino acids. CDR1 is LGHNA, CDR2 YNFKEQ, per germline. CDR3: CASSQEGGAIYNEQFF.

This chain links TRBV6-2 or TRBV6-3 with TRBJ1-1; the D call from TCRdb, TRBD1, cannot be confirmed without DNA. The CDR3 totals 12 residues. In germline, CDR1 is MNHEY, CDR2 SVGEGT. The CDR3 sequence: CASSSRTDQAFF.

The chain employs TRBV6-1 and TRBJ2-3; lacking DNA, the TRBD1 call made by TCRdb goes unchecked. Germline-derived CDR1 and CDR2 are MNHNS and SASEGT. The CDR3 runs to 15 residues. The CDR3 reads CASSLGQSDEDTQYF.

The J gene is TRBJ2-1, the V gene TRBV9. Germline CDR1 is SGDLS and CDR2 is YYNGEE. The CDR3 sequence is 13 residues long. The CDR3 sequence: CASSSSSADEQFF.

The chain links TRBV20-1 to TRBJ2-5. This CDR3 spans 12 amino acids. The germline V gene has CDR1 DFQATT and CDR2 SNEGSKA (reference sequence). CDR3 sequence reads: CSARKESETQYF.

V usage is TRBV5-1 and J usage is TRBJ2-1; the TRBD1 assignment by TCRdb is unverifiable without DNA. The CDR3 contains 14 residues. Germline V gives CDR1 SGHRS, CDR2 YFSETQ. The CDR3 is CASSFGGQYNEQFF.

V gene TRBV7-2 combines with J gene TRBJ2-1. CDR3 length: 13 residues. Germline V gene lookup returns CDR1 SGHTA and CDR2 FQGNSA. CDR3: CASSLSATDEQFF.

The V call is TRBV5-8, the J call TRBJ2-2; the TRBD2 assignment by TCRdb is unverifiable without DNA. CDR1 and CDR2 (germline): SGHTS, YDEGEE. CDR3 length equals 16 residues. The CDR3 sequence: CASSSGTRIWTGELFF.

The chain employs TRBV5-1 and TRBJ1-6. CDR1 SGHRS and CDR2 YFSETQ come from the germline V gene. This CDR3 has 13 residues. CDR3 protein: CASSLEMGSPLHF.

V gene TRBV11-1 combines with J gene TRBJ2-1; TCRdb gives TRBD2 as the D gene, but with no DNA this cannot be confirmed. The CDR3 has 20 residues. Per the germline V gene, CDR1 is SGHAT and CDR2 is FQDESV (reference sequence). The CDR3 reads CASSLDAALTLPGAWNEQFF.

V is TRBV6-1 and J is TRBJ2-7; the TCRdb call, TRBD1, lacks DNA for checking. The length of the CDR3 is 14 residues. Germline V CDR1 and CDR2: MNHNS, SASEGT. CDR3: CATVGTGGIYEQYF.

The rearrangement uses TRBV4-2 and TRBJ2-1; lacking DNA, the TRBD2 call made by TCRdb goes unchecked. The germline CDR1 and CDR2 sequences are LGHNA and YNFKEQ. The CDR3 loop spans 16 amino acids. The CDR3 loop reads CASSQETSGWYNEQFF.

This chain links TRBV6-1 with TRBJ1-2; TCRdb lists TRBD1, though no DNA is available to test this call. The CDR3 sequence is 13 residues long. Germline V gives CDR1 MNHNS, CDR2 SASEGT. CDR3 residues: CASSETGPYGYTF.

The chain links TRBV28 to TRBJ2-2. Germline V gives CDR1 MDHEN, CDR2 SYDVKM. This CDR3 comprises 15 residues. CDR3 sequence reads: CASSLDPRSTGELFF.

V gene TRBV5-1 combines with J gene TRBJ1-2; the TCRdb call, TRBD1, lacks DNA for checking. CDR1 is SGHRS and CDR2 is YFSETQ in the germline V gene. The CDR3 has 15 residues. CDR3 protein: CASSLSAPSNYGYTF.

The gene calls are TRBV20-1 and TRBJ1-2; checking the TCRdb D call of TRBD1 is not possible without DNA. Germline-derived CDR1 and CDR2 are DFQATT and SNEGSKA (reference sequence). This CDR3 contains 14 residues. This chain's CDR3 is CSPLDRGGRMGYTF.

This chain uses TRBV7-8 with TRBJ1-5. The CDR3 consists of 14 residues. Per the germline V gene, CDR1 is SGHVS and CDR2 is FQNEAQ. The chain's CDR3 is CVSSLAVAEQPQHF.

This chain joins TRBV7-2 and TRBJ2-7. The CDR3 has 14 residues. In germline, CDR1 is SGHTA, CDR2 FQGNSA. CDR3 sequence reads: CASSLSGRANEQYF.

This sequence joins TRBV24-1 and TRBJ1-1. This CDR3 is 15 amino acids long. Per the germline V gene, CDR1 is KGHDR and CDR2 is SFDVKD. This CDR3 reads CATSAGGSGSTEAFF.

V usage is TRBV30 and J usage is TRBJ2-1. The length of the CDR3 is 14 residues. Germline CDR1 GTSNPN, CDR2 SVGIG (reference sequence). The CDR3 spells CAWSKGIGYNVQFF.

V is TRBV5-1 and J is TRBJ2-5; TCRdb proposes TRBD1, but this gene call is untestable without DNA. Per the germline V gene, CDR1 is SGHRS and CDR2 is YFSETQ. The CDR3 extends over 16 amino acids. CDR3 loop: CASSLGRTGGQETQYF.